The entry below gives a single T cell receptor beta chain sequence along with its context. TCR beta chains were sequenced at survey level with immunoSEQ. This table comes from immunoSEQ multiplex PCR, and its TCRdb copy is limited to in-frame clones, with some not included. Of around 50,000 clones in the sample, 93% were seen once. CDR3 size: 15 residues. Germline CDR1 reads SGHTA; CDR2 reads FQGNSA. V was clipped by 2 bases and J by 4 bases, with 11 bases between them. This TCR derives from a man in his forties with rheumatoid arthritis. The chain uses TRBV7-2 and TRBJ2-2; TRBD2 might be the D (6 bases). Sequenced material: PBMCs. CDR3 nucleotides: TGTGCCAGCAGCTTATTCCAGGGAGGCACCGGGGAGCTGTTTTTT. It encodes CASSLFQGGTGELFF. Full variable domain (rest looked up from reference TRBV7-2 and TRBJ2-2): GAGVSQSPSNKVTEKGKDVELRCDPISGHTALYWYRQSLGQGLEFLIYFQGNSAPDKSGLPSDRFSAERTGGSVSTLTIQRTQQEDSAVYLCASSLFQGGTGELFFGEGSRLTVL.